This paragraph reports one T cell receptor (beta chain). Assay used: immunoSEQ multiplex PCR; TCRdb lists only in-frame clones, some missing. Here the sample spans about 40,000 clones, roughly four fifths being singletons. The J segment lost 3 bases and the V segment lost 5 bases, leaving 4 bases of the junction unmatched. The length of the CDR3 is 14 residues. The germline V gene encodes CDR1 MNHNS and CDR2 SASEGT. All trial patients relapsed after autologous stem cell transplantation. The data are from a study of PD-1 blockade in classical Hodgkin lymphoma. This receptor was taken from a human donor with classical Hodgkin lymphoma. Sequencing used peripheral blood mononuclear cells (PBMCs), obtained at baseline. The chain links TRBV6-1 to TRBJ2-3; 8 bases are a match to TRBD2. In DNA, the CDR3 is TGTGCCAGCAGTAGAAGCGGGAGAACAGATACGCAGTATTTT. It specifies CASSRSGRTDTQYF.